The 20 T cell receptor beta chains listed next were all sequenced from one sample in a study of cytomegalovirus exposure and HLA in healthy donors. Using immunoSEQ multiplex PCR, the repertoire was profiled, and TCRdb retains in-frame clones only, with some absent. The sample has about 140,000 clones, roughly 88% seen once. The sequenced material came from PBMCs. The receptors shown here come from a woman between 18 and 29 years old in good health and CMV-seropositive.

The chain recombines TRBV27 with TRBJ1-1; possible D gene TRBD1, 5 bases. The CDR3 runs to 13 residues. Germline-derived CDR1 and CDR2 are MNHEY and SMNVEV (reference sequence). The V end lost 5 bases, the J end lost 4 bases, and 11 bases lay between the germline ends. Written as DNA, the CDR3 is TGTGCCAGCAGTCCCTCGGGGGGCACTGAAGCTTTCTTT. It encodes CASSPSGGTEAFF.

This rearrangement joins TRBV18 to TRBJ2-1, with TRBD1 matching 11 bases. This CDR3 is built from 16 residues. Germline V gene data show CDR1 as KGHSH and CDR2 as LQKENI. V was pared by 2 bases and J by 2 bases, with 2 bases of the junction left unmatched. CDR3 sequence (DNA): TGTGCCAGCTCACCAAGGGGACAGGGGGCCTACAATGAGCAGTTCTTC. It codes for CASSPRGQGAYNEQFF.

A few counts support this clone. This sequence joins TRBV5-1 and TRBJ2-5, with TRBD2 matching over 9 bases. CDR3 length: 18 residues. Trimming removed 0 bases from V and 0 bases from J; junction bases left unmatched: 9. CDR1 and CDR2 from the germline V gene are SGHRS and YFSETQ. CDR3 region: CASSLGSLREGNQETQYF. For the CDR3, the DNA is TGCGCCAGCAGCTTGGGTTCGTTGCGGGAGGGAAACCAAGAGACCCAGTACTTC.

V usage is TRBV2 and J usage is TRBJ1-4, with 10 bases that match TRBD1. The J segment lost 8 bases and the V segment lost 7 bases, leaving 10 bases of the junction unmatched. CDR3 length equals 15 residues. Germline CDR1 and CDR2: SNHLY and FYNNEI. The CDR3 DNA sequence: TGTGCCAGCATGGATGGGACAGGGGTTAAAGAAAAACTGTTTTTT. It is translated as CASMDGTGVKEKLFF.

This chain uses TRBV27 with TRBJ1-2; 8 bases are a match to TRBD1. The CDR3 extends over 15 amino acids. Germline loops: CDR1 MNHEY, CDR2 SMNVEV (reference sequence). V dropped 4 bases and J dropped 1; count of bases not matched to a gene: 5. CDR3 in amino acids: CASSSLDRVNYGYTF. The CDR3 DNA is TGTGCCAGCAGTTCATTGGACAGGGTTAACTATGGCTACACCTTC.

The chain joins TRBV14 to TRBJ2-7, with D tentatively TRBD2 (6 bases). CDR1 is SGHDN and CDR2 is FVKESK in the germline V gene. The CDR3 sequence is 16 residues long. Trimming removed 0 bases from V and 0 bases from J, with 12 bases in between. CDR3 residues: CASSQDIGTSSYEQYF. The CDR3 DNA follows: TGTGCCAGCAGCCAAGATATTGGGACTTCCTCCTACGAGCAGTACTTC.

The CDR3 nucleotides read TGTGCCAGCAGCTTCCGAGACACCTATAATTCACCCCTCCACTTT. This codes for CASSFRDTYNSPLHF. The chain has TRBV11-1 and TRBJ1-6; D is unclear. There are 15 residues in the CDR3. Per the germline V gene, CDR1 is SGHAT and CDR2 is FQDESV (reference sequence). V gave up 3 bases and J gave up 2 bases, with 8 bases separating them. Full variable domain (missing parts from reference TRBV11-1 and TRBJ1-6): EAEVAQSPRYKITEKSQAVAFWCDPISGHATLYWYRQILGQGPELLVQFQDESVVDDSQLPKDRFSAERLKGVDSTLKIQPAELGDSAMYLCASSFRDTYNSPLHFGNGTRLTVT.

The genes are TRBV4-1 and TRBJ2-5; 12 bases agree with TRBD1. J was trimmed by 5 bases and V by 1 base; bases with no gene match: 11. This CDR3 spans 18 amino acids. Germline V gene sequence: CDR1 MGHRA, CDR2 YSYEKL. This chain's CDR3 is CASSQVIRDRGQRETQYF. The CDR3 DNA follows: TGCGCCAGCAGCCAAGTAATAAGGGACAGGGGGCAGAGGGAGACCCAGTACTTC.

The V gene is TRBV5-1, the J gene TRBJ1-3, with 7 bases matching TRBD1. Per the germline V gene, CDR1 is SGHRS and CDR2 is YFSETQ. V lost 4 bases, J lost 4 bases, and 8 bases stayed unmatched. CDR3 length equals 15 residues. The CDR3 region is CASSPSGTAGNTIYF. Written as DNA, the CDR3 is TGCGCCAGCAGCCCGTCCGGGACAGCAGGAAACACCATATATTTT.

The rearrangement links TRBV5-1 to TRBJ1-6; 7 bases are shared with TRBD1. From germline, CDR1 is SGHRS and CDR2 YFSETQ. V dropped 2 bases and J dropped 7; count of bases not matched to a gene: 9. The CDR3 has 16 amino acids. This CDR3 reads CASSFDHRGGNSPLHF. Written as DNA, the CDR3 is TGCGCCAGCAGCTTTGACCACAGGGGCGGCAATTCACCCCTCCACTTT.

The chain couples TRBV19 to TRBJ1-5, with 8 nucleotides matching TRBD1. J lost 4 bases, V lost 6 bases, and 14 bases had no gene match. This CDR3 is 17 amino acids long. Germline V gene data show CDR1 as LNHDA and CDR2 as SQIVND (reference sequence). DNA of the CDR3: TGTGCCAGTAGGATTGGACAGGGTAGGGGAGATAATCAGCCCCAGCATTTT. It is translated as CASRIGQGRGDNQPQHF.

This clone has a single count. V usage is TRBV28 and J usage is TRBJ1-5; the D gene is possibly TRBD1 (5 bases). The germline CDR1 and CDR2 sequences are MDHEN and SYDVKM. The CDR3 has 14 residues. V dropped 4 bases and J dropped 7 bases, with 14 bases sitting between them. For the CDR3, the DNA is TGTGCCAGCAGTTCCGGGCAGGGTGGCCAGCCCCAGCATTTT. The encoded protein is CASSSGQGGQPQHF.

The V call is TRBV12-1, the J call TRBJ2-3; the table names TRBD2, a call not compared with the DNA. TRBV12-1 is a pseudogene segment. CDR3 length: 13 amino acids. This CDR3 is CAGRDRYTDTQYF. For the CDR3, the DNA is TGTGCCGGACGGGATCGTTACACAGATACGCAGTATTTT.

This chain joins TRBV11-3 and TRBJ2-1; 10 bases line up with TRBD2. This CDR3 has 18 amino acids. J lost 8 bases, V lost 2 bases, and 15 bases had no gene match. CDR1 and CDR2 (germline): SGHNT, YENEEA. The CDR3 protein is CASSLTWSSGSRRDEQFF. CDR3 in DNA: TGTGCCAGCAGCTTAACATGGTCTAGCGGGAGCCGACGAGATGAGCAGTTCTTC.

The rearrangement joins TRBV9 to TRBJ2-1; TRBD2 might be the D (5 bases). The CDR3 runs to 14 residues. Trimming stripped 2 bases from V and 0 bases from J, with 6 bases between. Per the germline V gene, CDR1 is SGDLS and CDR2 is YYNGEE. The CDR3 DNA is TGTGCCAGCAGCGTTCGGGACTCCTACAATGAGCAGTTCTTC. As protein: CASSVRDSYNEQFF. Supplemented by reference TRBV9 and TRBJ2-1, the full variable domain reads DSGVTQTPKHLITATGQRVTLRCSPRSGDLSVYWYQQSLDQGLQFLIQYYNGEERAKGNILERFSAQQFPDLHSELNLSSLELGDSALYFCASSVRDSYNEQFFGPGTRLTVL.

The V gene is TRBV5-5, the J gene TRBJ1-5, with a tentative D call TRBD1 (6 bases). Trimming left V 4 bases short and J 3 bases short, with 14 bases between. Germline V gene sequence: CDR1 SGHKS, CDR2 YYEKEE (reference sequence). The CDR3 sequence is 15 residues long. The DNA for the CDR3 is TGTGCCAGCAGCAAGGACAGCGCTTTCAATCAGCCCCAGCATTTT. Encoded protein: CASSKDSAFNQPQHF.

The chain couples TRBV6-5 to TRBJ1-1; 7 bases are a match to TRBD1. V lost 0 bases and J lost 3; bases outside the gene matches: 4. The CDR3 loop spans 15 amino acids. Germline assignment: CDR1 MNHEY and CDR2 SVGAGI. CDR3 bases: TGTGCCAGCAGTTACTCCAACAGGGGAGACACTGAAGCTTTCTTT. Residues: CASSYSNRGDTEAFF.

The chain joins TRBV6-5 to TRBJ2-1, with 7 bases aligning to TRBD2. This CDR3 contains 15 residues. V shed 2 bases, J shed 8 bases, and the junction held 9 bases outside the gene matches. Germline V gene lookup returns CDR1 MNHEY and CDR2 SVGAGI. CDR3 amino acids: CASSYTQLAWYEQFF. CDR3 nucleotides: TGTGCCAGCAGTTACACCCAACTAGCGTGGTATGAGCAGTTCTTC.

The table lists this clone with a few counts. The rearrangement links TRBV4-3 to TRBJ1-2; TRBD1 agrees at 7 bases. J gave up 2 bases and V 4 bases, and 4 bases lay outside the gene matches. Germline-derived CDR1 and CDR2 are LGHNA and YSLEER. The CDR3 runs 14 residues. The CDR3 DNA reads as TGCGCCAGCAGCCCTGGGACAGCCAACTATGGCTACACCTTC. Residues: CASSPGTANYGYTF.

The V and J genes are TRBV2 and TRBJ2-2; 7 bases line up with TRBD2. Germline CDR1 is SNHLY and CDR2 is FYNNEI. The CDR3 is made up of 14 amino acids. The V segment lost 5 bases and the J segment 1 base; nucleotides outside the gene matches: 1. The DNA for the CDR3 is TGTGCCAGCAGTTGGGGGGGGAACACCGGGGAGCTGTTTTTT. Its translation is CASSWGGNTGELFF.